These T cell receptor beta chains were read from a single sample in a study of blood T cells in healthy people across ages. Via MiXCR, TCRdb re-called the 5' RACE reads, giving one row per CDR3 protein. The repertoire holds under 850,000 distinct CDR3 sequences, around 36% seen once, with approximately 12% in the top ten. Sequenced input: blood. These receptors were taken from a man in his late teens or twenties in good health. Both conserved end residues are part of each CDR3. A D gene is named only where the DNA matches it firmly.

. | TRBV4-3 | CASSQVRGVGPSEQYF
. | TRBV27 | CASSLLGRGELFF
. | TRBV2 | CASSEEYYGYTF
TRBD2 | TRBV20-1 | CSARDVGGSTDTQYF
. | TRBV20-1 | CSARDLTGNRRYNEQYF
TRBD2 | TRBV5-1 | CASSSGASGGQETQYF
. | TRBV5-1 | CASSLAKEGAGGNEQFF
. | TRBV4-3 | CASSHPGEANYGYTF
TRBD1 | TRBV5-1 | CASSGRTGTNEKLFF
TRBD1 | TRBV4-1 | CASSFRGQGHTEAFF
TRBD1 | TRBV6-2/TRBV6-3 | CASSYGTGEQYF
. | TRBV6-5 | CASSAAFNEKLFF
. | TRBV4-3 | CASSQVVRGSTEAFF
TRBD1 | TRBV3-1 | CASSFTGEQETQYF
TRBD2 | TRBV6-5 | CASSNGLAVYNEQFF
. | TRBV20-1 | CSAQRGLGSPSTDTQYF
. | TRBV29-1 | CSVLRGGQVGGYTF
. | TRBV12-3/TRBV12-4 | CASTLTGVLNTGELFF
TRBD2 | TRBV12-3/TRBV12-4 | CASTSGLAGFNEQFF
TRBD1 | TRBV20-1 | CSAITGAGSDGELFF
. | TRBV9 | CASSEDQGPAQPDRDTGELFF
TRBD2 | TRBV6-6 | CASSYSTAGGYPDTQYF
. | TRBV12-3/TRBV12-4 | CASSFPTSGDTQYF
. | TRBV2 | CASYRPTYERYF
TRBD2 | TRBV12-3/TRBV12-4 | CASSLWGTSGGASGANVLTF
TRBD2 | TRBV6-1 | CASSAGGGAYEQYF
TRBD2 | TRBV4-1 | CASSQDGLGASGTNEQFF
TRBD1 | TRBV29-1 | CSVEEGTGGLGTQYF
. | TRBV4-2 | CASSQDRGGLTNSPLHF